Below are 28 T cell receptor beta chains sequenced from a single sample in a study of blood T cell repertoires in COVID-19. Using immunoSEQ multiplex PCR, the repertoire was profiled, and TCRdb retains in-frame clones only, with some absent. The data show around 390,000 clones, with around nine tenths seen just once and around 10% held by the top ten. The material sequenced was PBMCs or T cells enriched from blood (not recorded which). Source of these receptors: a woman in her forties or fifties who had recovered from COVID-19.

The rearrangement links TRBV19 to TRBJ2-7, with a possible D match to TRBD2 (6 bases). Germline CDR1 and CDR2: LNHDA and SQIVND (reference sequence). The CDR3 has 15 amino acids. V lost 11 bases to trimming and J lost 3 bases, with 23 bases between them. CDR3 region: CASRDPYSPIYEQYF. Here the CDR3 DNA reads TGTGCCTCGCGGGACCCTTACTCCCCTATCTACGAGCAGTACTTC. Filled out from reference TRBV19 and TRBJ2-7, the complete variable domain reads DGGITQSPKYLFRKEGQNVTLSCEQNLNHDAMYWYRQDPGQGLRLIYYSQIVNDFQKGDIAEGYSVSREKKESFPLTVTSAQKNPTAFYLCASRDPYSPIYEQYFGPGTRLTVT.

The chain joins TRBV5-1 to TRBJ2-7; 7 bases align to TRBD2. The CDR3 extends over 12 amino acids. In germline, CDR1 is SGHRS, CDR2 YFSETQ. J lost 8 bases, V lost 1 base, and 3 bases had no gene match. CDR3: CASSLMTSQQYF. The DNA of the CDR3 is TGCGCCAGCAGCTTGATGACTAGCCAGCAGTACTTC.

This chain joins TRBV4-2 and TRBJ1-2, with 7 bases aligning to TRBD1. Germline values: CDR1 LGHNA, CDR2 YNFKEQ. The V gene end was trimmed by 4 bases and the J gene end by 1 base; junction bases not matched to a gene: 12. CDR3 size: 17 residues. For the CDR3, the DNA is TGTGCCAGCAGCCCCGGGACAGCGAGATCACATAACTATGGCTACACCTTC. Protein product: CASSPGTARSHNYGYTF.

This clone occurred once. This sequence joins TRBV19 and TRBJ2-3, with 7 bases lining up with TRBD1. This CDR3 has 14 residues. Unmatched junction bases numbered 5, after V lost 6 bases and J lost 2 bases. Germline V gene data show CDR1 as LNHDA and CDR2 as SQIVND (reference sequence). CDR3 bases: TGTGCCAGTAGCACGGACAGGTCCACAGATACGCAGTATTTT. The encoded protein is CASSTDRSTDTQYF.

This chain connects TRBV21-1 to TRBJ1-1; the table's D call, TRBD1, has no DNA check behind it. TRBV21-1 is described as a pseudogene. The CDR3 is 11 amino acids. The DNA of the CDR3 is TGTGCCAGCAGCGGCCGGGACAGGGCTTTCTTT. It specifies CASSGRDRAFF.

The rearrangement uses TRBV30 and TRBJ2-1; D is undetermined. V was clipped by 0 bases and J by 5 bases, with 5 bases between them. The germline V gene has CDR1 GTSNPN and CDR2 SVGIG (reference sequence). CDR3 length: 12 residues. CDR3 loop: CAWSVANNEQFF. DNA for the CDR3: TGTGCCTGGAGTGTAGCCAACAATGAGCAGTTCTTC.

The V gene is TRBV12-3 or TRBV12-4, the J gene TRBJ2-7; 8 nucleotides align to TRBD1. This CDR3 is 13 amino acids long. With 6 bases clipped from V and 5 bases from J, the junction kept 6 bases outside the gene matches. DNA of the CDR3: TGTGCCAGCAGCTTGATGACAGGGGACGAGCAGTACTTC. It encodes CASSLMTGDEQYF.

The DNA of the CDR3 is TGTGCCAGCAGTTATGGGACAGGGAACTATGGCTACACCTTC. It encodes CASSYGTGNYGYTF. The chain carries TRBV6-5 and TRBJ1-2; 9 bases are a match to TRBD1. Germline V gives CDR1 MNHEY, CDR2 SVGAGI. After removal of 3 bases from V and 2 bases from J, the junction contained 1 base not matched to a gene. This CDR3 spans 14 amino acids.

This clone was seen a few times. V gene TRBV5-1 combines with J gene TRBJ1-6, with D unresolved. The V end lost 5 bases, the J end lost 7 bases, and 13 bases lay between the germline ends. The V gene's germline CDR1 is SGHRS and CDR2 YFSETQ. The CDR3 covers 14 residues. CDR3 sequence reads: CASRVVFENSPLHF. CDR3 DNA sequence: TGCGCCAGCAGAGTAGTTTTCGAAAATTCACCCCTCCACTTT.

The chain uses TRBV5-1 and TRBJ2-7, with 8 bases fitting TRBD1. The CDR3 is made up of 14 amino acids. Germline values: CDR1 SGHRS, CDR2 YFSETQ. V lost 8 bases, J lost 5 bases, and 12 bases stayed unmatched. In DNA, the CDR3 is TGCGCCAGTAACCAGGGGGCTTTGCGAAACGAGCAGTACTTC. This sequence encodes CASNQGALRNEQYF.

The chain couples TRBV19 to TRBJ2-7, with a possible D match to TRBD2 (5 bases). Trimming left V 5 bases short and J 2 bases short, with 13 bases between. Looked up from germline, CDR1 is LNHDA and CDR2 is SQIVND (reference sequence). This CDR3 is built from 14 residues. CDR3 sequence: CASSGERGTYEQYF. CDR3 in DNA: TGTGCCAGTAGTGGAGAACGGGGAACCTACGAGCAGTACTTC.

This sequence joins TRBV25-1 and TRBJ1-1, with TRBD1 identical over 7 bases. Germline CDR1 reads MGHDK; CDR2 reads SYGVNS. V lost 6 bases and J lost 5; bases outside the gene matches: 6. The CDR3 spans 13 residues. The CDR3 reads CASRAGGRTEAFF. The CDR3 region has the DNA TGTGCCAGCAGGGCAGGGGGGCGGACTGAAGCTTTCTTT.

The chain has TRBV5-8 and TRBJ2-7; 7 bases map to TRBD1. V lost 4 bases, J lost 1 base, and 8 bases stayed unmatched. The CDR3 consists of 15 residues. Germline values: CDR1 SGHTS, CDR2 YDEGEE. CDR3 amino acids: CASSVTGTDSYEQYF. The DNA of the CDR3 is TGTGCCAGCAGCGTGACCGGGACAGATTCCTACGAGCAGTACTTC.

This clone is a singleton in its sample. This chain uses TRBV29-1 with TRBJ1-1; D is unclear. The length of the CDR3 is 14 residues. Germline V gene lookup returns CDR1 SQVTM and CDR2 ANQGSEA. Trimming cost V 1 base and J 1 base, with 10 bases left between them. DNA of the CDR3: TGCAGCGTTGAAGTGGGAGGGTCGAACACTGAAGCTTTCTTT. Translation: CSVEVGGSNTEAFF.

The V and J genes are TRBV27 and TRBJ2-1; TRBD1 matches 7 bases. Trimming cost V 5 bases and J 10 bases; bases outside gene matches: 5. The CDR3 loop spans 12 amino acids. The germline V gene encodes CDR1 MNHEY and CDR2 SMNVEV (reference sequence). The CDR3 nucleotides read TGTGCCAGCAGTCCAACAGGGGTAGAGCAGTTCTTC. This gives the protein CASSPTGVEQFF.

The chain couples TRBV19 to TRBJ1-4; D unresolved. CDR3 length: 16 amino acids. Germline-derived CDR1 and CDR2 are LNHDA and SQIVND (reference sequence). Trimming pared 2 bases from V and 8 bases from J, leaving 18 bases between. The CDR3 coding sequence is TGTGCCAGTAGTATACTCCGGACTCAGGAGGGCGAAAAACTGTTTTTT. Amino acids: CASSILRTQEGEKLFF.

The CDR3 DNA is TGTGCCAGCAGCCAAGGTCGGTTGGATACGCAGTATTTT. The encoded protein is CASSQGRLDTQYF. The chain links TRBV3-1 (or the pseudogene TRBV3-2) to TRBJ2-3; D ambiguous. This CDR3 is built from 13 residues. The ends were cut back, 1 base at V and 6 bases at J, with 8 bases in the middle. Germline CDR1 reads LGHDT; CDR2 reads YNNKEL (reference sequence).

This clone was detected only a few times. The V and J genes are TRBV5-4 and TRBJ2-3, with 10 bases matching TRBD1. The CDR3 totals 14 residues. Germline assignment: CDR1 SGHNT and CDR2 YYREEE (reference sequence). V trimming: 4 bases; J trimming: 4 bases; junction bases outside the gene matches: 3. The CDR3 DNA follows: TGTGCCAGCAGCATCGGACAGGGGGCAGATACGCAGTATTTT. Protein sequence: CASSIGQGADTQYF.

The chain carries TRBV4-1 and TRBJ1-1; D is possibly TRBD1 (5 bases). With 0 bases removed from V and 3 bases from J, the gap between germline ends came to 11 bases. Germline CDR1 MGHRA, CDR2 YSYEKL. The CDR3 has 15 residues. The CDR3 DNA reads TGCGCCAGCAGCCAAGATGCGGGACGGTACACTGAAGCTTTCTTT. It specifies CASSQDAGRYTEAFF.

The CDR3 region has the DNA TGTGCCAGCAGCCACTTACAGGGCAACACCGGGGAGCTGTTTTTT. It codes for CASSHLQGNTGELFF. The chain couples TRBV3-1 (or the pseudogene TRBV3-2) to TRBJ2-2; possibly TRBD1 for D (6 bases). This CDR3 has 15 amino acids. Germline V CDR1 and CDR2: LGHDT, YNNKEL (reference sequence). Trimming removed 3 bases from V and 2 bases from J, with 10 bases in between.

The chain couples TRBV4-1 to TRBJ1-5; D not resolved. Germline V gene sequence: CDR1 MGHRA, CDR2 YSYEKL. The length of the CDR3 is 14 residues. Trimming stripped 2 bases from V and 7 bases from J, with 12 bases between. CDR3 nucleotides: TGCGCCAGCAGCCAATTTTTTAGCTGGCAGCCCCAGCATTTT. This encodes CASSQFFSWQPQHF.

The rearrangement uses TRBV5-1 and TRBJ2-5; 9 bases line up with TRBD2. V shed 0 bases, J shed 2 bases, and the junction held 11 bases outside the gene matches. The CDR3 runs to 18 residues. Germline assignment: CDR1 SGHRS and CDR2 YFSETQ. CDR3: CASSLVLAGSSLQETQYF. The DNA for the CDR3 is TGCGCCAGCAGCTTGGTTCTAGCGGGGAGTTCGTTACAAGAGACCCAGTACTTC.

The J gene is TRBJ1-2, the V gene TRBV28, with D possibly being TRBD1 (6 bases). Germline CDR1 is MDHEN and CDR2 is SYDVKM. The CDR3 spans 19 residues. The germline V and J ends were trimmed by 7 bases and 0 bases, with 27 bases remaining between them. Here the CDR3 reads CASTRKFRGIGGTNYGYTF. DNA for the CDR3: TGTGCCAGCACCCGCAAGTTCAGGGGTATTGGTGGGACTAACTATGGCTACACCTTC.

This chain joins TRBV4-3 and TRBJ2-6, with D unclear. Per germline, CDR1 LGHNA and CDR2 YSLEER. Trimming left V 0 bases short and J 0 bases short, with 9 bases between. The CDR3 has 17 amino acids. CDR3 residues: CASSQEERSSGANVLTF. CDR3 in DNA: TGCGCCAGCAGCCAAGAGGAGAGAAGCTCTGGGGCCAACGTCCTGACTTTC.

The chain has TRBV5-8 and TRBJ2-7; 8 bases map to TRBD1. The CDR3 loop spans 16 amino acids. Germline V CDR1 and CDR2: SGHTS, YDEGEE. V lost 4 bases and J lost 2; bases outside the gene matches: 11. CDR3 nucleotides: TGTGCCAGCAGCACGGACCAGGGGGCCGTCGCCTACGAGCAGTACTTC. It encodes CASSTDQGAVAYEQYF.

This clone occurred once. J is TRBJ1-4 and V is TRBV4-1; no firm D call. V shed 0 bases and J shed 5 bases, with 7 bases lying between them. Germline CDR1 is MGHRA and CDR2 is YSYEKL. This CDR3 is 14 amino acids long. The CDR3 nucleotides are TGCGCCAGCAGCCAAGATGGCCGAAATGAAAAACTGTTTTTT. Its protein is CASSQDGRNEKLFF.

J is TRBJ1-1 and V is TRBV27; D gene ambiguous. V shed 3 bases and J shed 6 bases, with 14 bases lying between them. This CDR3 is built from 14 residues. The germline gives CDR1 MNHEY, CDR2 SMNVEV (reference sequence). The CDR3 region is CASSFRLEAPEAFF. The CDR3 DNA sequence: TGTGCCAGCAGTTTCCGTCTGGAGGCCCCTGAAGCTTTCTTT.

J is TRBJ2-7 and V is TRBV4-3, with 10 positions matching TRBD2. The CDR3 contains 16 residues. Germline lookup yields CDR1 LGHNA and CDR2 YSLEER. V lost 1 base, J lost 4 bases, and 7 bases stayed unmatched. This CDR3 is CASSQARASGGYEQYF. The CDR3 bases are TGCGCCAGCAGCCAAGCCCGTGCTAGCGGGGGTTACGAGCAGTACTTC.